This T cell receptor (beta chain) originates from a study of cytomegalovirus exposure and HLA in healthy donors. With 60 Vbeta and 13 Jbeta primers, the PCR was carried out. Assay: immunoSEQ multiplex PCR; the TCRdb copy retains only in-frame clones and omits some. This table has approximately 140,000 clones, 70% to 75% appearing once. Study-level points and caveats: Researchers reported from a later analysis that most CMV-associated TCR beta chains appeared HLA-restricted. Links to common viral pathogens appeared, in a later analysis, for several of the most significant clusters.

The donors (healthy individuals) were bone marrow donors. The CDR3 has 18 amino acids. Trimming took 1 base from V and 1 from J; bases not matched to a gene: 11. Germline CDR1 reads LGHNA; CDR2 reads YNFKEQ. This clone has just one count. The target antigen is unknown. Sequenced: PBMCs. The sequence was collected from a woman aged 35 to 49 in good health and CMV-seronegative. The chain uses TRBV4-2 and TRBJ2-5, with 8 bases lining up with TRBD2. DNA of the CDR3: TGTGCCAGCAGCCAAGCCCGGTCAGCGGCGGGGGGCCAAGAGACCCAGTACTTC. Translation gives CASSQARSAAGGQETQYF.